Listed here are 5 T cell receptor beta chains from one sample, sequenced in a study of CD4 T cells in relation to SARS-CoV-2 and coronaviruses. Assay used: immunoSEQ multiplex PCR; TCRdb lists only in-frame clones, some missing. The sample gives around 16,000 clones, about 80% of which show up once; roughly a sixth is in the top ten. Their target antigens are unknown. Unexposed donor CD4+ T cells date from 2011-2018, before the COVID-19 pandemic. The cells were cultured for over eight days before CD4+ T cells were isolated. The sequenced material came from CD4+ T cells from PBMCs, cultured in vitro. These receptors came from a human donor in good health.

This clone was found a few times. V gene TRBV7-6 combines with J gene TRBJ1-2, with 8 bases lining up with TRBD1. The CDR3 contains 14 residues. Germline trimming cut 5 bases from V and 4 bases from J; bases unmatched to any gene: 6. Germline values: CDR1 SGHVS, CDR2 FNYEAQ. The CDR3, as DNA: TGTGCCAGCAGCCCCGCAGGGGGCGGCTATGGCTACACCTTC. This encodes CASSPAGGGYGYTF.

This clone was recorded once. The chain combines TRBV6-1 with TRBJ1-3, with 8 positions matching TRBD1. The V gene end was trimmed by 0 bases and the J gene end by 7 bases; junction bases not matched to a gene: 11. Germline CDR1 MNHNS, CDR2 SASEGT. The CDR3 has 17 amino acids. CDR3 region: CASSEAGTGGFGNTIYF. Written as DNA, the CDR3 is TGTGCCAGCAGTGAAGCCGGTACAGGGGGATTCGGGAACACCATATATTTT.

This sequence joins TRBV5-5 and TRBJ1-4; D not certain. CDR1 is SGHKS, CDR2 YYEKEE, per germline (reference sequence). The CDR3 is 16 residues long. V was shortened by 0 bases and J by 0 bases, with 9 bases between the two germline ends. CDR3 region: CASSLDPVATNEKLFF. The DNA of the CDR3 is TGTGCCAGCAGCTTGGATCCGGTAGCAACTAATGAAAAACTGTTTTTT.

In DNA, the CDR3 is TGCGCCAGCAGCCAAGTGCTCCCAGAGACCCAGTACTTC. This sequence encodes CASSQVLPETQYF. V gene TRBV4-1 combines with J gene TRBJ2-5, with unresolved D. The V end was cut by 1 base, the J end by 4 bases, with 7 bases between. Germline V gene lookup returns CDR1 MGHRA and CDR2 YSYEKL. CDR3 length: 13 amino acids.

The rearrangement links TRBV5-4 to TRBJ1-1; tentatively, D is TRBD1 (6 bases). V lost 4 bases and J 1 base, leaving 14 bases between the germline ends. Germline V gene data show CDR1 as SGHNT and CDR2 as YYREEE (reference sequence). The CDR3 spans 15 residues. This chain's CDR3 is CASSPPIGGNTEAFF. The CDR3 coding sequence is TGTGCCAGCAGCCCCCCGATAGGGGGGAACACTGAAGCTTTCTTT.